These 9 T cell receptor beta chains share one sample of origin, sequenced in a study of response to subunit inactivated influenza vaccine. TCRdb called the RT-PCR reads again in MiXCR, with one record for every CDR3 protein. The sample carries approximately 700,000 distinct CDR3 sequences, 15% to 18% recorded once. Sample: PBMCs from blood, taken 12 days after vaccination. The receptor set was obtained from a man aged 50-59 years who received an inactivated influenza vaccine.

This clonotype was seen a handful of times. This chain links TRBV7-9 with TRBJ2-7; TRBD1 might be the D (6 bases). Germline loops: CDR1 SEHNR, CDR2 FQNEAQ (reference sequence). The CDR3 runs 15 residues. V lost 5 bases and J 5 bases, leaving 19 bases between the germline ends. DNA of the CDR3: TGTGCCAGCAGCCACCTCGCCACAGGGAACCACGAGCAGTACTTC. Protein: CASSHLATGNHEQYF.

Only a few counts were recorded for this clonotype. V usage is TRBV12-3 or TRBV12-4 and J usage is TRBJ2-7, with TRBD1 matching 10 bases. CDR3 length: 16 residues. Unmatched junction bases numbered 14, after V lost 5 bases and J lost 7 bases. CDR3 in amino acids: CASSIIPGQGSWEQYF. The DNA of the CDR3 is TGTGCCAGCAGTATTATACCGGGACAGGGGTCGTGGGAGCAGTACTTC.

DNA of the CDR3: TGTGCCAGCAGTGAAGTAGGGAACACTGAAGCTTTCTTT. This sequence encodes CASSEVGNTEAFF. V gene TRBV6-1 combines with J gene TRBJ1-1, with D unclear. Deletions cut 1 base from V and 1 base from J, with 4 bases between. CDR3 length equals 13 residues. Germline CDR1 is MNHNS and CDR2 is SASEGT.

There are a few counts of this clonotype. CDR3 bases: TGTGCCAGCAGCCTTACAGGGGGGTTATCTGGGGCCAACGTCCTGACTTTC. Its translation is CASSLTGGLSGANVLTF. The rearrangement uses TRBV9 and TRBJ2-6, with TRBD1 matching over 8 bases. The CDR3 contains 17 residues. Trimming took 4 bases from V and 1 from J; bases not matched to a gene: 7. Germline CDR1 reads SGDLS; CDR2 reads YYNGEE.

This clonotype has at least ten counts. This sequence joins TRBV6-1 and TRBJ2-7; the D gene could be TRBD1 or TRBD2 (5 bases each). This CDR3 region has 18 residues. Germline values: CDR1 MNHNS, CDR2 SASEGT. Trimming left V 5 bases short and J 3 bases short, with 26 bases between. As DNA, the CDR3 is TGTGCCAGCAGTCCATACTCCCTAGCCGACAGAGGAGTCTACGAGCAGTACTTC. As protein: CASSPYSLADRGVYEQYF.

The chain is built from TRBV28 and TRBJ2-1; possible D gene TRBD2, 5 bases. Trimming took off 4 bases at V and 6 bases at J, with 25 bases between the two ends. Germline V gene lookup returns CDR1 MDHEN and CDR2 SYDVKM. This CDR3 is 18 amino acids long. The CDR3 sequence is CASSSPPSERRYGNEQFF. The DNA of the CDR3 is TGTGCCAGCAGTTCCCCCCCTAGTGAGCGGAGGTACGGCAATGAGCAGTTCTTC. The whole variable domain, filled in from reference TRBV28 and TRBJ2-1, reads DVKVTQSSRYLVKRTGEKVFLECVQDMDHENMFWYRQDPGLGLRLIYFSYDVKMKEKGDIPEGYSVSREKKERFSLILESASTNQTSMYLCASSSPPSERRYGNEQFFGPGTRLTVL.

As concerns this clonotype: This may arise from a read error, as a much more abundant clone is one base away. The J gene is TRBJ2-3, the V gene TRBV5-1; 12 nucleotides agree with TRBD2. The CDR3 is 16 residues long. Germline lookup yields CDR1 SGHRS and CDR2 YFSETQ. V lost 0 bases, J lost 3 bases, and 2 bases stayed unmatched. The CDR3 DNA follows: TGCGCCAGCAGCTTGGGGACTAGCGGGAAGACAGATACGCAGTATTTT. It translates to CASSLGTSGKTDTQYF. The full variable domain, in which reference TRBV5-1 and TRBJ2-3 provide the parts outside the CDR3, is KAGVTQTPRYLIKTRGQQVTLSCSPISGHRSVSWYQQTPGQGLQFLFEYFSETQRNKGNFPGRFSGRQFSNSRSEMNVSTLELGDSALYLCASSLGTSGKTDTQYFGPGTRLTVL.

A few counts support this clonotype. The chain carries TRBV14 and TRBJ1-1; D gene ambiguous. Germline CDR1 is SGHDN and CDR2 is FVKESK. V was pared by 1 base and J by 2 bases, with 11 bases between. The CDR3 is 15 amino acids. The CDR3 nucleotides read TGTGCCAGCAGCCAAGCCGTTCCGCGAAACACTGAAGCTTTCTTT. It is translated as CASSQAVPRNTEAFF.

This clonotype has more than one count but fewer than ten. V and J are TRBV7-2 and TRBJ1-2; TRBD1 aligns across 8 bases. Trimming took 5 bases from V and 10 from J; bases not matched to a gene: 12. CDR1 is SGHTA, CDR2 FQGNSA, per germline. This CDR3 contains 14 residues. The CDR3 is CASSPGQGSMAYTF. In DNA, the CDR3 is TGTGCCAGCAGCCCAGGACAGGGCTCTATGGCCTACACCTTC. The entire variable domain, with the rest obtained from reference TRBV7-2 and TRBJ1-2, is as follows: GAGVSQSPSNKVTEKGKDVELRCDPISGHTALYWYRQSLGQGLEFLIYFQGNSAPDKSGLPSDRFSAERTGGSVSTLTIQRTQQEDSAVYLCASSPGQGSMAYTFGSGTRLTVV.